The 18 T cell receptor beta chains reported below all come from one sample, sequenced in a study of blood T cell repertoires in COVID-19. The assay was immunoSEQ multiplex PCR, and TCRdb's table has in-frame clones only and misses some. The sample includes some 120,000 clones, approximately 83% seen only once; the top ten take 25% to 30%. The sample consisted of peripheral blood. Every receptor here comes from a woman over 75 with acute or convalescent COVID-19.

J is TRBJ1-1 and V is TRBV2; D is unclear. V was shortened by 7 bases and J by 4 bases, with 13 bases between the two germline ends. The CDR3 runs to 13 residues. Germline assignment: CDR1 SNHLY and CDR2 FYNNEI. The CDR3 bases are TGTGCCAGCAACGGTCTTTTGAGCACTGAAGCTTTCTTT. This codes for CASNGLLSTEAFF.

The V and J genes are TRBV4-2 and TRBJ1-3; D gene uncertain. Germline V gene data show CDR1 as LGHNA and CDR2 as YNFKEQ. The ends were cut back, 3 bases at V and 0 bases at J, with 12 bases in the middle. The CDR3 consists of 16 residues. The CDR3, as DNA: TGTGCCAGCAGCCAGCGAGGAGGCTTCTCTGGAAACACCATATATTTT. Translation: CASSQRGGFSGNTIYF.

The chain joins TRBV6-5 to TRBJ1-4, with TRBD1 as a possible D gene (5 bases). Germline-derived CDR1 and CDR2 are MNHEY and SVGAGI. The length of the CDR3 is 15 residues. V was cut by 0 bases and J by 6 bases, with 11 bases left in between. The CDR3 DNA reads as TGTGCCAGCAGTTACTCGAGACAGCCTTATGAAAAACTGTTTTTT. Protein sequence: CASSYSRQPYEKLFF.

The V and J genes are TRBV28 and TRBJ1-4, with 7 bases that match TRBD1. There are 13 residues in the CDR3. Germline loops: CDR1 MDHEN, CDR2 SYDVKM. V shed 6 bases and J 7 bases; nucleotides not matched to a gene: 5. The CDR3 is CASRHQGGEKLFF. The DNA of the CDR3 is TGTGCCAGCAGACACCAGGGGGGTGAAAAACTGTTTTTT.

The chain recombines TRBV18 with TRBJ1-2; the match to TRBD1 covers 8 bases. The V segment lost 2 bases and the J segment 2 bases; nucleotides outside the gene matches: 7. The CDR3 totals 16 residues. Germline V gene lookup returns CDR1 KGHSH and CDR2 LQKENI. The CDR3: CASSPRQGSSNYGYTF. Written as DNA, the CDR3 is TGTGCCAGCTCACCAAGACAGGGGAGTTCGAACTATGGCTACACCTTC.

The V gene is TRBV5-1, the J gene TRBJ1-2; D not certain. V was cut by 1 base and J by 2 bases, with 9 bases left in between. The V gene's germline CDR1 is SGHRS and CDR2 YFSETQ. This CDR3 is 14 amino acids long. Here the CDR3 reads CASSLNTNNYGYTF. In DNA, the CDR3 is TGCGCCAGCAGCTTGAACACTAACAACTATGGCTACACCTTC.

This clone was counted a single time. CDR3 in DNA: TGCGCCAGCAGTAGACAGAGTTCTGGGGCCAACGTCCTGACTTTC. This sequence encodes CASSRQSSGANVLTF. The chain recombines TRBV10-1 with TRBJ2-6; maybe TRBD1 (5 bases). V shed 5 bases and J shed 1 base, with 9 bases lying between them. The length of the CDR3 is 15 residues. Looked up from germline, CDR1 is WNHNN and CDR2 is SYGVQD (reference sequence).

The chain joins TRBV9 to TRBJ1-3; D unresolved. The germline V and J ends were trimmed by 4 bases and 4 bases, with 12 bases remaining between them. This CDR3 contains 14 residues. CDR1 SGDLS and CDR2 YYNGEE come from the germline V gene. The CDR3 sequence is CASSQPGEGNTIYF. The DNA of the CDR3 is TGTGCCAGCAGCCAACCCGGAGAAGGAAACACCATATATTTT.

This chain uses TRBV18 with TRBJ1-6; no firm D call. The CDR3 has 15 amino acids. Looked up from germline, CDR1 is KGHSH and CDR2 is LQKENI. Trimming pared 6 bases from V and 1 base from J, leaving 10 bases between. CDR3 protein: CASSETGSYNSPLHF. DNA for the CDR3: TGTGCCAGCTCTGAGACGGGTTCCTATAATTCACCCCTCCACTTT.

The rearrangement uses TRBV28 and TRBJ1-4, with 8 bases aligning to TRBD1. Trimming took 5 bases from V and 7 from J; bases not matched to a gene: 6. The germline V gene has CDR1 MDHEN and CDR2 SYDVKM. This CDR3 is built from 14 residues. Written as DNA, the CDR3 is TGTGCCAGCAGTCCCGGGGGGACAGGTGAAAAACTGTTTTTT. Its protein product is CASSPGGTGEKLFF.

The CDR3 sequence: CASSLHGQDTEAFF. The CDR3 DNA reads TGCGCCAGCAGCTTGCATGGACAGGACACTGAAGCTTTCTTT. The chain is built from TRBV5-1 and TRBJ1-1; 7 bases map to TRBD1. CDR1 is SGHRS and CDR2 is YFSETQ in the germline V gene. V was pared by 1 base and J by 3 bases, with 3 bases of the junction left unmatched. This CDR3 has 14 residues.

The rearrangement joins TRBV12-3 or TRBV12-4 to TRBJ1-1, with no clear D. The CDR3 has 13 amino acids. Trimming cost V 6 bases and J 4 bases, with 12 bases left between them. The DNA for the CDR3 is TGTGCCAGCAGGAGTGCCGCGTTCACTGAAGCTTTCTTT. This codes for CASRSAAFTEAFF.

The count of this clone is one. This chain joins TRBV19 and TRBJ1-6; no definite D call. Per the germline V gene, CDR1 is LNHDA and CDR2 is SQIVND (reference sequence). V gave up 7 bases and J gave up 9 bases, with 16 bases separating them. The CDR3 covers 14 residues. Here the CDR3 DNA reads TGTGCCAGTAAAGGGAGGGCAGACGGTTCACCCCTCCACTTT. It translates to CASKGRADGSPLHF.

The chain uses TRBV27 and TRBJ1-2, with D perhaps matching TRBD1 (5 bases). Trimming removed 3 bases at V and 5 bases at J, with 10 bases between. Germline V gene sequence: CDR1 MNHEY, CDR2 SMNVEV (reference sequence). This CDR3 has 13 residues. Written as DNA, the CDR3 is TGTGCCAGCAGTTTTACAGGACGTTATGGCTACACCTTC. Its protein product is CASSFTGRYGYTF.

The CDR3 DNA follows: TGTGCCAGTAATCTGAGGGCAGGGGGCCGCACTGAAGCTTTCTTT. Protein product: CASNLRAGGRTEAFF. This rearrangement joins TRBV19 to TRBJ1-1; 8 bases map to TRBD1. V lost 7 bases to trimming and J lost 4 bases; unmatched junction nucleotides: 11. Germline CDR1 reads LNHDA; CDR2 reads SQIVND (reference sequence). The CDR3 extends over 15 amino acids.

This chain links TRBV7-9 with TRBJ1-4, with unresolved D. Trimming cost V 5 bases and J 0 bases, with 22 bases left between them. Germline CDR1 and CDR2: SEHNR and FQNEAQ (reference sequence). The CDR3 runs 19 residues. The CDR3 protein is CASSPIESGALATNEKLFF. CDR3 DNA: TGTGCCAGCAGCCCAATAGAAAGCGGCGCTTTAGCAACTAATGAAAAACTGTTTTTT.

The chain combines TRBV9 with TRBJ1-1; D unclear. This CDR3 region has 13 residues. The germline V gene encodes CDR1 SGDLS and CDR2 YYNGEE. V lost 5 bases, J lost 0 bases, and 8 bases lay in between. The DNA for the CDR3 is TGTGCCAGCAGGTCCCTATTGAACACTGAAGCTTTCTTT. Translating it yields CASRSLLNTEAFF.

This clone was found once. The V gene is TRBV7-3, the J gene TRBJ2-3, with a possible D match to TRBD1 (6 bases). The CDR3 loop spans 14 amino acids. Germline V lookup: CDR1 SGHTA, CDR2 FQGTGA. Trimming shortened V by 2 bases and J by 7 bases, and 13 bases separated the two germline ends. The CDR3: CASSLPETGNTQYF. CDR3 nucleotide sequence: TGTGCCAGCAGCTTACCCGAAACAGGGAATACGCAGTATTTT.